Listed here are 32 T cell receptor beta chains from one sample, sequenced in a study of shared clonotypes between healthy human individuals. CD45RO-negative cells were positively selected for CCR7, leaving out terminally differentiated effector memory CD45RA+ cells. Sequencing was performed with immunoSEQ multiplex PCR; in TCRdb, only in-frame clones are kept and a portion is missing. The repertoire holds millions of clones, just over 90% seen once, with 1.5% to 2% in the top ten. Sequenced sample: naive CD8+ T cells from PBMCs. These receptors were obtained from a man in his late teens or twenties in good health. Some clones in this sample may be carry-over from other donors' samples.

The chain employs TRBV29-1 and TRBJ1-2; D possibly corresponds to TRBD1 (5 bases). V lost 1 base and J lost 7, with 10 bases in between. CDR3 length: 12 amino acids. The germline CDR1 and CDR2 sequences are SQVTM and ANQGSEA. CDR3 DNA: TGCAGCGTTGAAGGTGGGGCGGGTGGCTACACCTTC. This encodes CSVEGGAGGYTF. Using reference TRBV29-1 and TRBJ1-2 for the parts outside the CDR3, the full variable domain is SAVISQKPSRDICQRGTSLTIQCQVDSQVTMMFWYRQQPGQSLTLIATANQGSEATYESGFVIDKFPISRPNLTFSTLTVSNMSPEDSSIYLCSVEGGAGGYTFGSGTRLTVV.

The CDR3 DNA follows: TGTGCCAGCAGCCAGACAGACGATGGCTACACCTTC. It specifies CASSQTDDGYTF. The V and J genes are TRBV5-5 and TRBJ1-2; tentative D call: TRBD1 (5 bases). The V and J ends lost 4 bases and 6 bases respectively, with 10 bases between them. CDR1 SGHKS and CDR2 YYEKEE come from the germline V gene (reference sequence). This CDR3 spans 12 amino acids.

Here the CDR3 DNA reads TGCGCCAGCAGCTTGGCAGACACCCCAGTAGGAGAGACCCAGTACTTC. It specifies CASSLADTPVGETQYF. The chain joins TRBV5-1 to TRBJ2-5; unclear D gene. Between the trimmed V and J ends, which lost 0 bases and 4 bases, there was a span of 16 bases. There are 16 residues in the CDR3. From germline, CDR1 is SGHRS and CDR2 YFSETQ.

The rearrangement joins TRBV4-3 to TRBJ2-3, with D hard to call. Trimming shortened V by 2 bases and J by 4 bases, and 19 bases separated the two germline ends. The CDR3 runs to 17 residues. In germline, CDR1 is LGHNA, CDR2 YSLEER. The CDR3 DNA follows: TGCGCCAGCAGCCAAATGAAGCCCGGGCAACGTGCAGATACGCAGTATTTT. Its protein is CASSQMKPGQRADTQYF.

The chain couples TRBV15 to TRBJ2-7, with 7 bases that match TRBD2. Trimming cost V 6 bases and J 3 bases; bases outside gene matches: 8. The CDR3 covers 14 residues. Germline CDR1 and CDR2: LNHNV and YYDKDF (reference sequence). DNA of the CDR3: TGTGCCACCAGTCTCGGACTAGGACTCTACGAGCAGTACTTC. Amino acid sequence: CATSLGLGLYEQYF.

V gene TRBV9 combines with J gene TRBJ2-1, with 13 bases identical to TRBD2. The CDR3 sequence is 20 residues long. CDR1 and CDR2 from the germline V gene are SGDLS and YYNGEE. V shed 3 bases and J 4 bases; nucleotides not matched to a gene: 16. The CDR3 spells CASSATDDSPGLAGYNEQFF. In DNA form, the CDR3 reads TGTGCCAGCAGCGCTACAGACGATTCTCCGGGACTAGCGGGGTACAATGAGCAGTTCTTC. Supplemented by reference TRBV9 and TRBJ2-1, the full variable domain reads DSGVTQTPKHLITATGQRVTLRCSPRSGDLSVYWYQQSLDQGLQFLIQYYNGEERAKGNILERFSAQQFPDLHSELNLSSLELGDSALYFCASSATDDSPGLAGYNEQFFGPGTRLTVL.

The V gene is TRBV5-6, the J gene TRBJ2-1; TRBD2 matches at 7 bases. This CDR3 contains 17 residues. After removal of 4 bases from V and 0 bases from J, the junction contained 10 bases not matched to a gene. Germline V gene lookup returns CDR1 SGHDT and CDR2 YYEEEE. The CDR3 region has the DNA TGTGCCAGCAGCCTGGACCTAGCGGTCCCCTCCTACAATGAGCAGTTCTTC. The encoded protein is CASSLDLAVPSYNEQFF.

The V and J genes are TRBV28 and TRBJ1-1, with D unresolved. The CDR3 length is 15 residues. CDR1 and CDR2 (germline): MDHEN, SYDVKM. Between the trimmed V and J ends, which lost 6 bases and 2 bases, there was a span of 16 bases. The CDR3 protein is CASSQSSRINTEAFF. The CDR3 DNA reads TGTGCCAGCAGCCAGTCGTCTCGGATAAACACTGAAGCTTTCTTT.

The CDR3, as DNA: TGTGCCAGCAGCCCGGGACAGGGGCACATCCTCTCCTACGAGCAGTACTTC. It specifies CASSPGQGHILSYEQYF. The rearrangement uses TRBV4-2 and TRBJ2-7; 10 positions agree with TRBD1. The CDR3 is 17 residues long. Germline CDR1 and CDR2: LGHNA and YNFKEQ. V gave up 4 bases and J gave up 0 bases; unmatched junction bases: 9.

The chain combines TRBV6-4 with TRBJ2-7, with no clear D. V gave up 4 bases and J gave up 0 bases, with 13 bases separating them. The germline gives CDR1 MRHNA, CDR2 SNTAGT. The CDR3 has 15 residues. This chain's CDR3 is CASSGVDADSYEQYF. The CDR3 coding sequence is TGTGCCAGCAGTGGTGTGGACGCAGACTCCTACGAGCAGTACTTC.

The chain couples TRBV28 to TRBJ2-3; 7 nucleotides line up with TRBD2. The CDR3 is made up of 16 amino acids. Per the germline V gene, CDR1 is MDHEN and CDR2 is SYDVKM. V was clipped by 3 bases and J by 0 bases; unmatched bases: 6. The CDR3 reads CASSFGGRPSTDTQYF. The CDR3 DNA sequence: TGTGCCAGCAGTTTCGGCGGGAGACCTAGCACAGATACGCAGTATTTT.

This clone was seen once. J is TRBJ2-7 and V is TRBV27; D possibly corresponds to TRBD1 (6 bases). Germline V gene sequence: CDR1 MNHEY, CDR2 SMNVEV (reference sequence). The V and J ends lost 3 bases and 0 bases respectively, with 9 bases between them. This CDR3 is 14 amino acids long. The CDR3 is CASSFYRDSYEQYF. The CDR3 bases are TGTGCCAGCAGTTTCTACAGGGACTCCTACGAGCAGTACTTC.

The rearrangement links TRBV7-8 to TRBJ2-1, with 11 bases matching TRBD2. The CDR3 spans 18 residues. Trimming took 5 bases from V and 0 from J; bases not matched to a gene: 9. Germline V CDR1 and CDR2: SGHVS, FQNEAQ. The CDR3 DNA is TGTGCCAGCAGCCCACCACCGGGACTAGCGGACTCCTACAATGAGCAGTTCTTC. Protein: CASSPPPGLADSYNEQFF. The complete variable domain, with remaining parts taken from reference TRBV7-8 and TRBJ2-1, reads GAGVSQSPRYKVAKRGQDVALRCDPISGHVSLFWYQQALGQGPEFLTYFQNEAQLDKSGLPSDRFFAERPEGSVSTLKIQRTQQEDSAVYLCASSPPPGLADSYNEQFFGPGTRLTVL.

The chain is built from TRBV19 and TRBJ1-1; a weak D match, TRBD1 (6 bases). CDR3 length: 16 amino acids. V was trimmed by 6 bases and J by 6 bases, leaving 23 bases between them. Germline-derived CDR1 and CDR2 are LNHDA and SQIVND (reference sequence). This chain's CDR3 is CASRPGRRSGGPEAFF. The DNA of the CDR3 is TGTGCCAGTAGGCCCGGACGGAGGTCGGGGGGCCCTGAAGCTTTCTTT.

The chain uses TRBV27 and TRBJ1-1, with D unresolved. The CDR3 spans 14 residues. Germline assignment: CDR1 MNHEY and CDR2 SMNVEV (reference sequence). Trimming removed 2 bases from V and 3 bases from J, with 10 bases in between. The CDR3 DNA reads as TGTGCCAGCAGTTTACTGGACCCGCACACTGAAGCTTTCTTT. This gives the protein CASSLLDPHTEAFF.

The gene calls are TRBV11-3 and TRBJ2-1; TRBD2 agrees at 7 bases. Germline-derived CDR1 and CDR2 are SGHNT and YENEEA. CDR3 length: 17 residues. With V trimmed by 0 bases and J by 0 bases, 5 bases remained unmatched. The CDR3 protein is CASSLDRGTTSYNEQFF. The CDR3 region has the DNA TGTGCCAGCAGCTTAGATCGGGGGACTACCTCCTACAATGAGCAGTTCTTC.

This clone was counted a single time. The CDR3 reads CAWSVLGDGYTF. The CDR3 nucleotides read TGTGCCTGGAGTGTATTAGGGGATGGCTACACCTTC. The V and J genes are TRBV30 and TRBJ1-2; tentative D call: TRBD1 (5 bases). The CDR3 extends over 12 amino acids. Germline V gene data show CDR1 as GTSNPN and CDR2 as SVGIG (reference sequence). Trimming left V 0 bases short and J 6 bases short, with 8 bases between.

This chain joins TRBV7-9 and TRBJ1-2; 9 bases are shared with TRBD1. CDR1 and CDR2 (germline): SEHNR, FQNEAQ (reference sequence). With 5 bases clipped from V and 8 bases from J, the junction kept 3 bases outside the gene matches. The CDR3 runs to 12 residues. The CDR3 DNA follows: TGTGCCAGCAGCGTCGGGACAGGGGGCTACACCTTC. It translates to CASSVGTGGYTF.

This sequence joins TRBV11-2 and TRBJ2-3; D might be TRBD1 or TRBD2, each matching 5 bases. Germline CDR1 reads SGHAT; CDR2 reads FQNNGV. This CDR3 has 11 residues. Trimming removed 7 bases at V and 14 bases at J, with 16 bases between. The CDR3 coding sequence is TGTGCCAGCACGGCTGGGGGAGCGCCGTATTTT. This translates into CASTAGGAPYF.

J is TRBJ2-2 and V is TRBV27; tentatively, D is TRBD1 (5 bases). In germline, CDR1 is MNHEY, CDR2 SMNVEV (reference sequence). The CDR3 totals 14 residues. V lost 2 bases and J 6 bases, leaving 10 bases between the germline ends. The CDR3, as DNA: TGTGCCAGCAGTTTAGGACACCCCCCCGGGGAGCTGTTTTTT. Its translation is CASSLGHPPGELFF.

Remarks on this clone: Other DNA sequences within the sample encode an identical CDR3. The V call is TRBV27, the J call TRBJ2-1, with TRBD2 matching over 7 bases. CDR1 is MNHEY, CDR2 SMNVEV, per germline (reference sequence). This CDR3 spans 14 amino acids. Losses at the gene ends were 5 bases for V and 4 bases for J; bases not matched to a gene: 5. The CDR3 here is CASSPRTSYNEQFF. The CDR3 DNA sequence: TGTGCCAGCAGTCCCCGGACTAGTTACAATGAGCAGTTCTTC.

CDR3 bases: TGTGCCAGCAGCTTCGACAGGGGTGGTACTGAAGCTTTCTTT. It is translated as CASSFDRGGTEAFF. This sequence joins TRBV14 and TRBJ1-1; the match to TRBD1 covers 8 bases. Per germline, CDR1 SGHDN and CDR2 FVKESK. The CDR3 loop spans 14 amino acids. V was clipped by 5 bases and J by 5 bases; unmatched bases: 7.

The CDR3 is CASSLQGNNEKLFF. Written as DNA, the CDR3 is TGTGCCAGCAGTTTACAGGGTAATAATGAAAAACTGTTTTTT. The rearrangement links TRBV28 to TRBJ1-4; a possible D gene is TRBD1 (5 bases). The V end lost 2 bases, the J end lost 4 bases, and 8 bases lay between the germline ends. Looked up from germline, CDR1 is MDHEN and CDR2 is SYDVKM. This CDR3 region has 14 residues. The complete variable domain, with remaining parts taken from reference TRBV28 and TRBJ1-4, reads DVKVTQSSRYLVKRTGEKVFLECVQDMDHENMFWYRQDPGLGLRLIYFSYDVKMKEKGDIPEGYSVSREKKERFSLILESASTNQTSMYLCASSLQGNNEKLFFGSGTQLSVL.

The count of this clone is one. The V gene is TRBV7-9, the J gene TRBJ1-2; tentative D call: TRBD1 (5 bases). The CDR3 totals 13 residues. Germline CDR1 SEHNR, CDR2 FQNEAQ (reference sequence). Trimming pared 3 bases from V and 3 bases from J, leaving 8 bases between. The CDR3 protein is CASSFGADYGYTF. In nucleotides, the CDR3 is TGTGCCAGCAGCTTCGGGGCTGACTATGGCTACACCTTC.

On this clone: Other nucleotide sequences in the sample specify the same CDR3. V usage is TRBV27 and J usage is TRBJ2-7; D is ambiguous. The CDR3 has 11 amino acids. Looked up from germline, CDR1 is MNHEY and CDR2 is SMNVEV (reference sequence). V dropped 6 bases and J dropped 2 bases, with 5 bases sitting between them. The CDR3 DNA is TGTGCCAGCAGCCTTCCCTACGAGCAGTACTTC. Protein sequence: CASSLPYEQYF.

This clone was seen more than once but under ten times. This chain links TRBV28 with TRBJ2-7, with D perhaps TRBD2 (6 bases). Germline lookup yields CDR1 MDHEN and CDR2 SYDVKM. V was cut by 3 bases and J by 5 bases, with 17 bases left in between. This CDR3 is built from 15 residues. The CDR3 coding sequence is TGTGCCAGCAGTTTGCACCAGCGGGTTAATGACGAGCAGTACTTC. Residues: CASSLHQRVNDEQYF. Full variable domain (missing parts from reference TRBV28 and TRBJ2-7): DVKVTQSSRYLVKRTGEKVFLECVQDMDHENMFWYRQDPGLGLRLIYFSYDVKMKEKGDIPEGYSVSREKKERFSLILESASTNQTSMYLCASSLHQRVNDEQYFGPGTRLTVT.

The chain employs TRBV10-3 and TRBJ2-3; 8 positions match TRBD2. This CDR3 region has 17 residues. Germline V gene lookup returns CDR1 ENHRY and CDR2 SYGVKD. Trimming at V came to 0 bases and at J to 2 bases, leaving 7 bases not matched to a gene. CDR3 sequence (DNA): TGTGCCATCAGTGAGTCGACTAGCGTCCTGAACACAGATACGCAGTATTTT. Protein: CAISESTSVLNTDTQYF.

The chain employs TRBV18 and TRBJ1-2; unclear D gene. CDR1 is KGHSH, CDR2 LQKENI, per germline. V lost 0 bases and J lost 6, with 8 bases in between. The CDR3 sequence is 13 residues long. The CDR3 coding sequence is TGTGCCAGCTCACCACCGGACCTCCATGGCTACACCTTC. This sequence encodes CASSPPDLHGYTF.

V gene TRBV4-1 combines with J gene TRBJ2-7; no firm D call. Trimming stripped 5 bases from V and 8 bases from J, with 10 bases between. There are 11 residues in the CDR3. The germline V gene has CDR1 MGHRA and CDR2 YSYEKL. The CDR3 loop reads CASSSSIKQYF. CDR3 in DNA: TGCGCCAGCAGCTCTTCTATCAAGCAGTACTTC.

V and J are TRBV2 and TRBJ2-7; D is possibly TRBD1 or TRBD2 (5 bases each). This CDR3 has 13 amino acids. Trimming stripped 6 bases from V and 6 bases from J, with 15 bases between. Per germline, CDR1 SNHLY and CDR2 FYNNEI. Here the CDR3 DNA reads TGTGCCAGCAGGGGACCTTTGGCAGGCGAGCAGTACTTC. Amino acids: CASRGPLAGEQYF.

V gene TRBV28 combines with J gene TRBJ2-3, with 7 bases matching TRBD2. Germline loops: CDR1 MDHEN, CDR2 SYDVKM. V lost 10 bases, J lost 6 bases, and 31 bases stayed unmatched. The CDR3 consists of 20 residues. DNA for the CDR3: TGTGCCACCAGCCAGGTTGTGGTGTTGCGGGCTAGCGGATTGAGGGATACGCAGTATTTT. Its protein is CATSQVVVLRASGLRDTQYF.

This rearrangement joins TRBV6-6 to TRBJ1-2; 10 bases align to TRBD1. Germline CDR1 is MNHNY and CDR2 is SVGAGI (reference sequence). The V and J ends lost 4 bases and 6 bases, in that order; junction bases with no gene match: 8. The CDR3 is 15 amino acids. The CDR3 DNA sequence: TGTGCCAGCAGTTTCACCGGGACAGGGGTGAATGGCTACACCTTC. Translating gives CASSFTGTGVNGYTF.